A single T cell receptor (beta chain) is shown here with its context. Here immunoSEQ multiplex PCR was the method, and the copy in TCRdb shows in-frame clones only, minus some. Counted here are some 150,000 clones, 88% occurring once; the ten biggest clones make up over 9.5%. The data belong to a study of blood T cell repertoires in COVID-19. After removal of 0 bases from V and 4 bases from J, the junction contained 2 bases not matched to a gene. From germline, CDR1 is MNHEY and CDR2 SMNVEV (reference sequence). The CDR3 contains 15 residues. This sequence joins TRBV27 and TRBJ2-2, with TRBD1 identical over 7 bases. The TCR comes from a man aged 50-59 years with active or convalescent COVID-19. Sequencing input: peripheral blood. The CDR3 loop is CASSLSGQATGELFF. In nucleotides, the CDR3 is TGTGCCAGCAGTTTATCCGGACAGGCCACCGGGGAGCTGTTTTTT.